Listed below are T cell receptor beta chains from one sample, sequenced in a study of T cell repertoires in cytomegalovirus infection. MiXCR was run by TCRdb on the reads, yielding one entry per CDR3 protein. The sample shows hundreds of thousands of distinct CDR3 sequences, roughly a third of them seen only once. These receptors lack a known antigen. The material was cultured PBMCs, obtained from culture after CMV antigen stimulation. The source is a human donor in good health (CMV status not recorded). Some clones in this sample may be carry-over from other donors' samples. Each CDR3 is given with its conserved first and last residue. The D gene is left open where the match is weak. Some rows mark clone size as missing; the rest say once, few, many or name a class of expanded clone.

V	D	J	size	CDR3	DNA
TRBV24-1	TRBD2	TRBJ2-7	many	CATSAGLAGGGTYEQYF	TGTGCCACCAGTGCCGGACTAGCGGGAGGCGGTACCTACGAGCAGTACTTC
TRBV25-1	.	TRBJ1-6	few	CASSRDFTSPLHF	TGTGCCAGCAGTAGAGACTTCACTTCACCCCTCCACTTT
TRBV4-1	TRBD2	TRBJ2-1	.	CASSQDRGLAGVGNEQFF	TGCGCCAGCAGCCAAGATCGCGGACTAGCGGGAGTAGGGAATGAGCAGTTCTTC
TRBV7-2	.	TRBJ2-3	many	CASSPSRGTTDTQYF	TGTGCCAGCAGCCCTTCAAGGGGTACAACAGATACGCAGTATTTT
TRBV2	.	TRBJ2-2	.	CASSEGRLQGSRTSRNSGELFF	TGTGCCAGCAGTGAAGGCCGCTTACAGGGGTCCCGGACTAGCCGGAACTCCGGGGAGCTGTTTTTT
TRBV7-3	TRBD1	TRBJ1-4	.	CARSLGGSPNEKLFF	TGTGCCAGAAGCTTAGGGGGCTCTCCTAATGAAAAACTGTTTTTT
TRBV15	.	TRBJ1-1	.	CATSSMNTEAFF	TGTGCCACCAGCAGCATGAACACTGAAGCTTTCTTT
TRBV19	.	TRBJ1-4	few	CASSDSPGTNEKLFF	TGTGCCAGTAGCGACAGCCCGGGGACTAATGAAAAACTGTTTTTT
TRBV30	.	TRBJ1-1	.	CAWNLPRLNTEAFF	TGTGCCTGGAACCTTCCGAGGTTGAACACTGAAGCTTTCTTT
TRBV6-5	.	TRBJ1-6	few	CASSYNLESPLHF	TGTGCCAGCAGTTACAATCTAGAATCACCCCTCCACTTT
TRBV20-1	.	TRBJ1-1	.	CSASGMNTEAFF	TGCAGTGCTTCCGGGATGAACACTGAAGCTTTCTTT
TRBV28	.	TRBJ2-2	.	CASSQAENTGELFF	TGTGCCAGCAGTCAAGCGGAGAACACCGGGGAGCTGTTTTTT
TRBV12-3/TRBV12-4	.	TRBJ2-3	.	CASSLRQGLDTQYF	TGTGCCAGCAGCCTGAGACAGGGACTCGATACGCAGTATTTT
TRBV6-6	TRBD2	TRBJ2-2	.	CASSPEGGLRNGELFF	TGTGCCAGCAGTCCTGAGGGAGGGCTTCGTAACGGGGAGCTGTTTTTT
TRBV6-8	.	TRBJ2-1	.	CASTPISRYNEQFF	TGTGCCAGCACCCCTATCTCCCGGTACAATGAGCAGTTCTTC
TRBV19	.	TRBJ1-4	once	CASSIAGGNEKLFF	TGTGCCAGTAGTATAGCCGGGGGTAATGAAAAACTGTTTTTT
TRBV4-3	.	TRBJ1-1	.	CASSHPQGSAFF	TGCGCCAGCAGCCATCCCCAGGGGAGCGCTTTCTTT
TRBV7-2	.	TRBJ1-3	.	CASSQSQGSGNTIYF	TGTGCCAGCAGCCAGTCACAAGGTTCTGGAAACACCATATATTTT
TRBV24-1	TRBD2	TRBJ2-2	few	CATSDPATSGYTGELFF	TGTGCCACCAGTGACCCCGCGACTAGCGGATACACCGGGGAGCTGTTTTTT
TRBV27	TRBD2	TRBJ2-1	few	CASGSGTSGTGQFF	TGTGCCAGCGGATCCGGGACTAGCGGGACAGGGCAGTTCTTC
TRBV6-1	.	TRBJ2-7	.	CASSEGRSYEQYF	TGTGCCAGCAGTGAAGGCAGGTCCTACGAGCAGTACTTC
TRBV7-8	TRBD1	TRBJ1-1	few	CASSPDRGAMNTEAFF	TGTGCCAGCAGCCCAGACAGGGGGGCGATGAACACTGAAGCTTTCTTT
TRBV27	TRBD1	TRBJ1-5	.	CATQRTGGEVQPQHF	TGTGCCACCCAAAGGACAGGGGGCGAGGTGCAGCCCCAGCATTTT
TRBV7-4	TRBD2	TRBJ2-3	.	CASSAGLAGGPTDTQYF	TGTGCCAGCAGCGCCGGACTAGCGGGAGGTCCCACAGATACGCAGTATTTT
TRBV7-5	.	TRBJ1-3	.	CISVPEKRESSGNTIYF	.
TRBV7-2	.	TRBJ2-3	.	CASSLVARSPTDTQYF	TGTGCCAGCAGCTTAGTGGCTAGATCCCCCACAGATACGCAGTATTTT
TRBV28	.	TRBJ2-7	.	CASGVGGIYEQYF	TGTGCCAGCGGAGTAGGGGGAATCTACGAGCAGTACTTC